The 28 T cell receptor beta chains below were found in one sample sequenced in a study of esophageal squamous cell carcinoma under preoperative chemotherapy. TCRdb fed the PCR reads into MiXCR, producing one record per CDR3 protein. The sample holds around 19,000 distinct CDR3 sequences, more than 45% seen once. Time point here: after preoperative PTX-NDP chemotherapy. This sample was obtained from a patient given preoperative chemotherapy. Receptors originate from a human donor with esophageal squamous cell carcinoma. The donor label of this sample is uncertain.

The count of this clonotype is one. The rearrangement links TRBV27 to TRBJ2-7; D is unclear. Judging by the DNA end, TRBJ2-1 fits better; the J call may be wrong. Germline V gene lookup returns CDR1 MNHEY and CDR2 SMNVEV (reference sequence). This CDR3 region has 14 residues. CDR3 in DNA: TGTGCCAGCAGTTTTACGAGTTACTACAATGAGCAGTTCTTC. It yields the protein CASSFTSYYNEQFF.

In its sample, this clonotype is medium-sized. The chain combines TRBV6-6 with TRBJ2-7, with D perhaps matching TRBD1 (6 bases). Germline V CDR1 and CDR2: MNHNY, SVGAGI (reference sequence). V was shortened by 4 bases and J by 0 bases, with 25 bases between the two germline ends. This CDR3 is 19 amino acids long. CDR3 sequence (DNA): TGTGCCAGCAGTTCCCCCGGGACAAGTAACCTCCCCAGCTCCTACGAGCAGTACTTC. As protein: CASSSPGTSNLPSSYEQYF.

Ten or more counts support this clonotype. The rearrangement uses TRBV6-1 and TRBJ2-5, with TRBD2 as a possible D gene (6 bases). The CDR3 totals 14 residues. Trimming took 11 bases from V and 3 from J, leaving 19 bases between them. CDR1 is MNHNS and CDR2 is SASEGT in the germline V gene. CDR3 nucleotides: TGTGCCCCAGCAGGCGCGGGGCAGAAAGAGACCCAGTACTTC. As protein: CAPAGAGQKETQYF.

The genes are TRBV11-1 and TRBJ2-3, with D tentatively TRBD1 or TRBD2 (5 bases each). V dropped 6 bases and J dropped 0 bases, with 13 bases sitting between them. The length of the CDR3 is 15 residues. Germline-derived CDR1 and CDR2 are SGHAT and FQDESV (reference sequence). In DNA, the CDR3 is TGTGCCAGCAGTCGAGGGGAAGGCAGCACAGATACGCAGTATTTT. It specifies CASSRGEGSTDTQYF.

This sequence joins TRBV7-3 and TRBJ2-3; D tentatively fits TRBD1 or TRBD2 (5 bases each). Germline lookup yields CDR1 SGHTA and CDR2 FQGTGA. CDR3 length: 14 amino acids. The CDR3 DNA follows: TGTGCGGGGAGCCCGGGACGAGCCCGAGAGACGCAGTATTTT. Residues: CAGSPGRARETQYF.

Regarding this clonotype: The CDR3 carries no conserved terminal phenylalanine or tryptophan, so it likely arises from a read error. The CDR3 spells CASGFQMGGIDEQFS. In nucleotides, the CDR3 is TGTGCTAGTGGTTTCCAAATGGGGGGTATCGATGAGCAGTTCTCT. The rearrangement joins TRBV12-5 to TRBJ2-5, with a possible D match to TRBD2 (6 bases). The DNA end is more similar to TRBJ2-1, so the J call may be wrong. CDR1 is LGHNT and CDR2 is FRNRAP in the germline V gene. There are 15 residues in the CDR3.

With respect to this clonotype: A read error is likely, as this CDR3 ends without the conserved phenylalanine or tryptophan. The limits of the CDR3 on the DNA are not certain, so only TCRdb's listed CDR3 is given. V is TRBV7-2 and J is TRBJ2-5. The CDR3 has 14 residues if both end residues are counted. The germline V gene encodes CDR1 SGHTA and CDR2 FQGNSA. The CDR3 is CASSPTGDKKSQHS.

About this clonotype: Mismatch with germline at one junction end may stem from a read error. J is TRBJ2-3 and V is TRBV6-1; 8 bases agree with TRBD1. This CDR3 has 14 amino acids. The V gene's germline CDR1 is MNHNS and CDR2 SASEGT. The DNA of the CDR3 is TGTGCCAGCCGACAGGGGCCCCCTAAAGACACGCAGTATTTC. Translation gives CASRQGPPKDTQYF.

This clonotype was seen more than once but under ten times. The CDR3 reads CASSLAGAGSYNEQFF. For the CDR3, the DNA is TGTGCCAGCAGCTTAGCTGGGGCAGGCAGCTACAATGAGCAGTTCTTC. This sequence joins TRBV7-2 and TRBJ2-1; a possible D gene is TRBD1 (5 bases). This CDR3 has 16 residues. The V gene's germline CDR1 is SGHTA and CDR2 FQGNSA. Trimming stripped 0 bases from V and 3 bases from J, with 12 bases between. Together with reference TRBV7-2 and TRBJ2-1, the CDR3 gives the full variable domain: GAGVSQSPSNKVTEKGKDVELRCDPISGHTALYWYRQSLGQGLEFLIYFQGNSAPDKSGLPSDRFSAERTGGSVSTLTIQRTQQEDSAVYLCASSLAGAGSYNEQFFGPGTRLTVL.

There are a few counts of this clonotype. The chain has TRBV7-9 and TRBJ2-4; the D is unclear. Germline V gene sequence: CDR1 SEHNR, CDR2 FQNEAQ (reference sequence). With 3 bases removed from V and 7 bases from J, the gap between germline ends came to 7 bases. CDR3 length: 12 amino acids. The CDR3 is CASSLTENIQYF. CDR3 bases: TGTGCCAGCAGCTTGACCGAGAACATTCAGTACTTC.

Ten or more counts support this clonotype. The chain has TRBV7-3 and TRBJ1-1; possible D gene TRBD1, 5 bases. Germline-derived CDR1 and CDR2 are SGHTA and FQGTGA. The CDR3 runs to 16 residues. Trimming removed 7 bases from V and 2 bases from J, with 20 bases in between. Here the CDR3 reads CASKERDLRVNTEAFF. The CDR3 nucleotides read TGTGCCAGCAAGGAGAGGGACCTGAGGGTCAACACTGAAGCTTTCTTT.

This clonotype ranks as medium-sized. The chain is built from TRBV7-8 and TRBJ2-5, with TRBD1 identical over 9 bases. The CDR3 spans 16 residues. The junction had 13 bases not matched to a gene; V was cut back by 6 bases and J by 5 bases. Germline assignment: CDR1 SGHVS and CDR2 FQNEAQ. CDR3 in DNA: TGTGCCAGCAGTAACCGGGGGACAGGGTGGTCGGAGACCCAGTACTTC. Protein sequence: CASSNRGTGWSETQYF.

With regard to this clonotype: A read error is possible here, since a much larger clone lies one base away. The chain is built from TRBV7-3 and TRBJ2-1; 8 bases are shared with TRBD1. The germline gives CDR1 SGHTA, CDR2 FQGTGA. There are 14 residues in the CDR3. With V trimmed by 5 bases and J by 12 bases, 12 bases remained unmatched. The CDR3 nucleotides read TGTGCCAGCAGCCAACAGACAGGGGAGGCGGCGCAGTTCTTC. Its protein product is CASSQQTGEAAQFF.

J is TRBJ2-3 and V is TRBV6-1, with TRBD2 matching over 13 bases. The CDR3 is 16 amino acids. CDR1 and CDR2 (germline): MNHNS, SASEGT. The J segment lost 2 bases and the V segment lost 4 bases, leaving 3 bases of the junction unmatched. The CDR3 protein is CASSGGLAGITDTQYF. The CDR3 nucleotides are TGTGCCAGCAGTGGGGGACTAGCGGGGATCACAGATACGCAGTATTTT.

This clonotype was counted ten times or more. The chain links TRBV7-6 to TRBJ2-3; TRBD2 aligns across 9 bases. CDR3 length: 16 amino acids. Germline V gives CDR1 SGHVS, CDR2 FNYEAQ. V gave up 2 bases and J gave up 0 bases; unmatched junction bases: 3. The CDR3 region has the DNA TGTGCCAGCAGCTTAATGGCGGGGGGGAGCACAGATACGCAGTATTTT. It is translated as CASSLMAGGSTDTQYF.

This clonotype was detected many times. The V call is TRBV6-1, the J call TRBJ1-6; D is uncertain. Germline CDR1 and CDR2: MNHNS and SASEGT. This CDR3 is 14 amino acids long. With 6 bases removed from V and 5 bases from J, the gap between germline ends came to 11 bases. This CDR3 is CASSVGPNNSPLHF. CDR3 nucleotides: TGTGCCAGCAGCGTAGGACCAAATAATTCACCCCTCCACTTT.

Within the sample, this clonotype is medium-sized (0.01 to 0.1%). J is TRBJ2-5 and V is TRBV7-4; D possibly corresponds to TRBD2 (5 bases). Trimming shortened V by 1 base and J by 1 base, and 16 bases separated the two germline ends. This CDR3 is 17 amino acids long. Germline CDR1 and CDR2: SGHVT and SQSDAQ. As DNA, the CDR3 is TGTGCCAGCAGCTTAGGGTCGGAGGACCCCTTCCAAGAGACCCAGTACTTC. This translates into CASSLGSEDPFQETQYF.

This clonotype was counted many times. In DNA form, the CDR3 reads TGTGCCAGCACCGATAAGCGGACTTACTCCTACGAGCAGTACTTC. Its translation: CASTDKRTYSYEQYF. This chain uses TRBV7-2 with TRBJ2-7, with D tentatively TRBD2 (5 bases). The CDR3 extends over 15 amino acids. The V gene lost 7 bases and the J gene lost 0 bases, with 16 bases spanning the gap. The germline CDR1 and CDR2 sequences are SGHTA and FQGNSA.

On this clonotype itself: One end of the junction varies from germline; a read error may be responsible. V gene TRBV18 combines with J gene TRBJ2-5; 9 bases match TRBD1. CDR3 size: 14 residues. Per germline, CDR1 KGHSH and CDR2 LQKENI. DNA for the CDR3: TGTGCCGGCTCACCCGGGACAGGGAGAGAGACCCAGTACTTC. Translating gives CAGSPGTGRETQYF.

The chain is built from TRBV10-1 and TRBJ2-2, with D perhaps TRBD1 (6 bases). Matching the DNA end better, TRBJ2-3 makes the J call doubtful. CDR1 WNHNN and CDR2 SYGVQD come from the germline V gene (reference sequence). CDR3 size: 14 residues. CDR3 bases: TGCCTGGGCAACAGGGCGGTGAGCACAGAGGCGCAGTATTTT. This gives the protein CLGNRAVSTEAQYF.

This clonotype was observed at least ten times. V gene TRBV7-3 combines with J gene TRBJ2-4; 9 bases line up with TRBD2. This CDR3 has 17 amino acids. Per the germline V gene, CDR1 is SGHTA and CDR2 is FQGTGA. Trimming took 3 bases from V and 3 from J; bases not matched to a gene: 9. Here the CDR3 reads CASSFIPAGGIKNIQYF. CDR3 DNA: TGTGCCAGCAGCTTCATACCGGCGGGAGGGATCAAAAACATTCAGTACTTC.

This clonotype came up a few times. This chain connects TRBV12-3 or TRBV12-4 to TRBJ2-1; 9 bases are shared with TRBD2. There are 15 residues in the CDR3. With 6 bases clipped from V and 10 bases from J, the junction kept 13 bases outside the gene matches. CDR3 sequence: CASRLTGGRAVEQFF. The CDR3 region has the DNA TGTGCCAGCAGGTTGACTGGCGGGAGGGCTGTAGAGCAGTTCTTC.

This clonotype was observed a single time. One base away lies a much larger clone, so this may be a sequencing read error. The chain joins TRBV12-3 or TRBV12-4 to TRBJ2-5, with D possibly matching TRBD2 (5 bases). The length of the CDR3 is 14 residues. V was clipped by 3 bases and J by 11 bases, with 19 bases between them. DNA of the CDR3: TGTGCCAGCAGTTTGAGTGGACTCTACAATGAGCAGTACTTC. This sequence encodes CASSLSGLYNEQYF.

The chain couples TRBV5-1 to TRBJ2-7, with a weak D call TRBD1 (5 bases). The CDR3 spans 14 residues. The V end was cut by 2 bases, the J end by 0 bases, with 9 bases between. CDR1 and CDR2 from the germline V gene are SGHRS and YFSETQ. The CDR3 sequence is CASSFQGISYEQYF. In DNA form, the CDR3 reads TGCGCCAGCAGCTTTCAGGGTATCTCCTACGAGCAGTACTTC.

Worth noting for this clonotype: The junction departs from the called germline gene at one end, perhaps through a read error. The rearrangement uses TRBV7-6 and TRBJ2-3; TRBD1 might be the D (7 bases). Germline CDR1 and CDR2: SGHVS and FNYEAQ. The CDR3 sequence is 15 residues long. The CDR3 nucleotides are TGTGGCAGGGGGTTAGGGGGGCTGCTCACAGATACCCAGTATTTT. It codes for CGRGLGGLLTDTQYF.

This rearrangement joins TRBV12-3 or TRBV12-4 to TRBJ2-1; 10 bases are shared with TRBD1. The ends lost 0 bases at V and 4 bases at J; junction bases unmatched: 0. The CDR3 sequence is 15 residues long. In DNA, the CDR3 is TGTGCCAGCAGTTTAGCGGGACAGGGGTACAATGAGCAGTTCTTC. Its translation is CASSLAGQGYNEQFF.

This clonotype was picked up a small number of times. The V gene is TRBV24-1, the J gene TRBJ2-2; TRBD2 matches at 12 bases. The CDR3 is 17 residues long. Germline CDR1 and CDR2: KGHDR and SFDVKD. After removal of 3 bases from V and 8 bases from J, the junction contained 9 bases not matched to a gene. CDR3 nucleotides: TGTGCCACCAGTGATATTCCTAGCGGGAGGGCCAATGGGGAGCTGTTTTTT. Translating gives CATSDIPSGRANGELFF.

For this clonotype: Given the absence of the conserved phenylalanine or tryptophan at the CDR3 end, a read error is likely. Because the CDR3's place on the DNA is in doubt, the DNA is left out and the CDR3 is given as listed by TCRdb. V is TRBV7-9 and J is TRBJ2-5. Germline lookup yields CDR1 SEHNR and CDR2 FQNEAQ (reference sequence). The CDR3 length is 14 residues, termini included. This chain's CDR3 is CASSLGLRQETQYL.